This T cell receptor beta chain was identified in a study of shared clonotypes between healthy human individuals. CDR1 and CDR2 from the germline V gene are SGHTA and FQGTGA. The CDR3 length is 15 residues. V was shortened by 4 bases and J by 1 base, with 13 bases between the two germline ends. Original handling: Junction-only sequences without quality scores came from ImmunoSEQ, so filtering differed. Sequenced by immunoSEQ multiplex PCR; TCRdb stores in-frame clones only, minus some. V and J calls and clone size are copied from that table; D and trimming were computed from the DNA. The table records about 980,000 clones, around 80% of them present only once.

Sequenced: memory CD4+ T cells sorted from blood. The subset here: CD45RA-negative fraction. The rearrangement joins TRBV7-3 to TRBJ2-5; possibly TRBD1 or TRBD2 for D (5 bases each). The TCR comes from a man aged 18-30 years in good health. This CDR3 reads CASSSTPGRQETQYF. In DNA, the CDR3 is TGTGCCAGCAGCTCAACACCGGGGCGCCAAGAGACCCAGTACTTC. The variable domain in full, with the rest retrieved from reference TRBV7-3 and TRBJ2-5, is GAGVSQTPSNKVTEKGKYVELRCDPISGHTALYWYRQSLGQGPEFLIYFQGTGAADDSGLPNDRFFAVRPEGSVSTLKIQRTERGDSAVYLCASSSTPGRQETQYFGPGTRLLVL.